What follows are 29 T cell receptor beta chains derived from one specimen sequenced in a study of tumor-infiltrating lymphocytes in oesophageal squamous cell carcinoma. MiXCR was run by TCRdb on the PCR reads, yielding one entry per CDR3 protein. This table holds more than 9,500 distinct CDR3 sequences, roughly 54% found once. The material sequenced was esophageal tumor tissue. Every receptor here comes from a male donor with esophageal squamous cell carcinoma.

About this clonotype: This may come from a read error, since a much larger clone is one base off. The J gene is TRBJ2-1, the V gene TRBV6-1; the D gene is possibly TRBD1 (6 bases). V lost 8 bases and J 10 bases, leaving 21 bases between the germline ends. Looked up from germline, CDR1 is MNHNS and CDR2 is SASEGT. The CDR3 runs 14 residues. The CDR3: CASERGTLENEQFF. For the CDR3, the DNA is TGTGCCAGCGAAAGGGGGACCCTTGAAAACGAGCAGTTCTTC.

V gene TRBV12-3 or TRBV12-4 combines with J gene TRBJ2-1; D uncertain. The J call may be wrong; the DNA end is better matched by TRBJ2-5. This CDR3 has 12 residues. Here the CDR3 DNA reads TGTGCCAGCAGCGTCGACCGAGAGACCCAGTACTTC. Residues: CASSVDRETQYF.

Ten or more counts support this clonotype. The J gene is TRBJ1-4, the V gene TRBV27, with a tentative D call TRBD1 (5 bases). Germline CDR1 MNHEY, CDR2 SMNVEV (reference sequence). This CDR3 has 17 amino acids. V lost 2 bases and J 8 bases, leaving 21 bases between the germline ends. The CDR3 is CASSLVGQGATREKLFF. Here the CDR3 DNA reads TGTGCCAGCAGTTTAGTGGGGCAAGGGGCCACTAGAGAAAAACTGTTTTTT.

This clonotype was recorded only once. The chain is built from TRBV12-3 or TRBV12-4 and TRBJ1-1; no reliable D call. The CDR3 loop spans 14 amino acids. The V and J ends lost 1 base and 6 bases respectively, with 12 bases between them. Here the CDR3 reads CASSLGIERAEAFF. CDR3 nucleotide sequence: TGTGCCAGCAGTTTAGGAATAGAGAGGGCTGAAGCTTTCTTT.

The chain couples TRBV7-2 to TRBJ2-1; a weak D match, TRBD1 (5 bases). CDR3 length equals 15 residues. Trimming removed 2 bases at V and 1 base at J, with 9 bases between. Germline V gene sequence: CDR1 SGHTA, CDR2 FQGNSA. CDR3: CASSLMGPSYNEQFF. The DNA for the CDR3 is TGTGCCAGCAGCTTAATGGGGCCGTCCTACAATGAGCAGTTCTTC. The full variable domain, its missing parts supplied by reference TRBV7-2 and TRBJ2-1, is GAGVSQSPSNKVTEKGKDVELRCDPISGHTALYWYRQSLGQGLEFLIYFQGNSAPDKSGLPSDRFSAERTGGSVSTLTIQRTQQEDSAVYLCASSLMGPSYNEQFFGPGTRLTVL.

This clonotype is large in the sample. The J gene is TRBJ1-5, the V gene TRBV6-1; D gene ambiguous. Germline-derived CDR1 and CDR2 are MNHNS and SASEGT. Trimming shortened V by 7 bases and J by 9 bases, and 10 bases separated the two germline ends. The CDR3 loop spans 11 amino acids. Here the CDR3 DNA reads TGTGCCAGCAAGGCGTCGGGGCCCCAGCATTTT. Its translation is CASKASGPQHF.

The chain has TRBV5-5 and TRBJ1-1; tentative D call: TRBD1 (6 bases). CDR1 is SGHKS and CDR2 is YYEKEE in the germline V gene (reference sequence). The CDR3 is 16 amino acids. The V and J ends lost 0 bases and 5 bases respectively, with 17 bases between them. Written as DNA, the CDR3 is TGTGCCAGCAGCTTGGCGGCTGGGGGCGTAAGGACTGAAGCTTTCTTT. Translation gives CASSLAAGGVRTEAFF.

About this clonotype: One junction end does not reproduce the germline sequence, and a read error may be involved. This chain links TRBV7-6 with TRBJ1-6, with D unresolved. Germline assignment: CDR1 SGHVS and CDR2 FNYEAQ. CDR3 length: 16 amino acids. CDR3 DNA sequence: TGTGCCAGCAGCTCCTGTCGGACTAGCGGGGTTTACGAGCAGTACTTT. The encoded protein is CASSSCRTSGVYEQYF.

In the case of this clonotype: A read error is possible here, since a much larger clone lies one base away. The rearrangement uses TRBV19 and TRBJ2-5; 11 bases agree with TRBD2. The end of the DNA aligns better with TRBJ2-1, so the J call may be wrong. The germline gives CDR1 LNHDA, CDR2 SQIVND (reference sequence). This CDR3 contains 18 residues. The CDR3 nucleotides are TGTGCCAGTAGTATCAAACTAGCGGGAGCCACGGGGTTCTACGAGCAGTTCTTC. Its translation is CASSIKLAGATGFYEQFF.

This clonotype was seen ten or more times. V gene TRBV7-8 combines with J gene TRBJ1-3; D is uncertain. Trimming shortened V by 3 bases and J by 4 bases, and 10 bases separated the two germline ends. The CDR3 loop spans 14 amino acids. The germline V gene has CDR1 SGHVS and CDR2 FQNEAQ. CDR3 region: CASSFSGAGNTIYF. The CDR3 nucleotides are TGTGCCAGCAGCTTTTCAGGCGCAGGAAACACCATATATTTT.

This chain joins TRBV7-2 and TRBJ2-7; D uncertain. Trimming left V 5 bases short and J 7 bases short, with 21 bases between. The germline V gene has CDR1 SGHTA and CDR2 FQGNSA. CDR3 length equals 15 residues. The CDR3 nucleotides are TGTGCCAGCAGCAACACTCGCGTCTCCTACAATGAGCAGTACTTC. Protein: CASSNTRVSYNEQYF.

The chain recombines TRBV12-3 or TRBV12-4 with TRBJ2-5; 9 nucleotides align to TRBD2. The J call may be mistaken, given a closer DNA end match to TRBJ2-1. This CDR3 contains 16 residues. CDR3 in DNA: TGTGCCAGCAGTTCACAGCGGGGGGCGACCTACAATGAGCAGTTCTTC. Translated: CASSSQRGATYNEQFF.

This clonotype was seen repeatedly, ten times or more. J is TRBJ2-5 and V is TRBV11-3; 12 positions agree with TRBD2. Per the germline V gene, CDR1 is SGHNT and CDR2 is YENEEA. The CDR3 has 16 residues. V was pared by 5 bases and J by 4 bases, with 8 bases of the junction left unmatched. The CDR3 DNA is TGTGCCAGCAGCGCCCGACTAGCGGGAGCAGGAGAGACCCAGTACTTC. This sequence encodes CASSARLAGAGETQYF.

The CDR3 loop is CASSLVQGADNQPQHF. The DNA for the CDR3 is TGTGCCAGCAGTTTGGTCCAGGGGGCTGACAATCAGCCCCAGCATTTT. The chain employs TRBV28 and TRBJ1-5; 8 bases match TRBD1. The CDR3 contains 16 residues. CDR1 MDHEN and CDR2 SYDVKM come from the germline V gene. V lost 3 bases, J lost 3 bases, and 7 bases stayed unmatched. Drawing the rest from reference TRBV28 and TRBJ1-5, the complete variable domain is DVKVTQSSRYLVKRTGEKVFLECVQDMDHENMFWYRQDPGLGLRLIYFSYDVKMKEKGDIPEGYSVSREKKERFSLILESASTNQTSMYLCASSLVQGADNQPQHFGDGTRLSIL.

V gene TRBV7-2 combines with J gene TRBJ1-4; the D gene is possibly TRBD1 (6 bases). The CDR3 spans 15 residues. V was cut by 4 bases and J by 7 bases, with 16 bases left in between. Germline lookup yields CDR1 SGHTA and CDR2 FQGNSA. The CDR3 loop is CASSYPAQGSEKLFF. The CDR3 nucleotides read TGTGCCAGCAGCTATCCGGCACAGGGTAGTGAAAAACTGTTTTTT.

The genes are TRBV7-3 and TRBJ2-5; 9 nucleotides match TRBD1. The CDR3 consists of 17 residues. CDR1 is SGHTA and CDR2 is FQGTGA in the germline V gene. With V trimmed by 7 bases and J by 5 bases, 17 bases remained unmatched. This CDR3 is CASISDRGRSLIETQYF. The CDR3 DNA reads TGTGCCAGCATCTCTGACAGGGGGAGATCCCTAATCGAGACCCAGTACTTC.

In this sample, this clonotype turned up many times. The V call is TRBV5-1, the J call TRBJ2-1; 7 nucleotides line up with TRBD1. The J segment lost 2 bases and the V segment lost 4 bases, leaving 3 bases of the junction unmatched. The germline V gene encodes CDR1 SGHRS and CDR2 YFSETQ. The CDR3 is 14 residues long. The CDR3 is CASSPGTAYNEQFF. The CDR3 DNA is TGCGCCAGCAGCCCAGGGACAGCCTACAATGAGCAGTTCTTC.

This clonotype was seen ten or more times. Being one base from a much bigger clone, this may be a read error. The rearrangement uses TRBV11-2 and TRBJ2-5; unclear D gene. Per germline, CDR1 SGHAT and CDR2 FQNNGV. The CDR3 consists of 12 residues. Trimming left V 2 bases short and J 11 bases short, with 12 bases between. For the CDR3, the DNA is TGTGCCAGCAGCTTATCCCCCAATGAGCAGTACTTC. The encoded protein is CASSLSPNEQYF.

Concerning this clonotype: The junction and the germline gene differ at one end; a read error may be behind it. The rearrangement links TRBV19 to TRBJ2-3, with a tentative D call TRBD1 (6 bases). This CDR3 contains 13 residues. Looked up from germline, CDR1 is LNHDA and CDR2 is SQIVND (reference sequence). The CDR3 loop reads CASKRGSTDTQYF. Here the CDR3 DNA reads TGTGCTAGTAAAAGGGGGAGCACAGATACGCAGTATTTT.

This clonotype was found many times. This chain connects TRBV19 to TRBJ2-1; D is unclear. In germline, CDR1 is LNHDA, CDR2 SQIVND (reference sequence). The CDR3 consists of 13 residues. V was shortened by 5 bases and J by 5 bases, with 10 bases between the two germline ends. The CDR3 sequence is CASSFRADNEQFF. The CDR3 coding sequence is TGTGCCAGTAGTTTCCGGGCTGACAATGAGCAGTTCTTC.

This clonotype has only one observation. This CDR3 is CASSLGDYQTQFF. The DNA of the CDR3 is TGTGCCAGCAGCTTAGGGGACTATCAGACCCAGTTCTTC. The chain couples TRBV7-3 to TRBJ2-1, with 7 nucleotides matching TRBD2. There are 13 residues in the CDR3. Germline V gene sequence: CDR1 SGHTA, CDR2 FQGTGA. J gave up 13 bases and V 2 bases, and 8 bases lay outside the gene matches. Drawing the rest from reference TRBV7-3 and TRBJ2-1, the complete variable domain is GAGVSQTPSNKVTEKGKYVELRCDPISGHTALYWYRQSLGQGPEFLIYFQGTGAADDSGLPNDRFFAVRPEGSVSTLKIQRTERGDSAVYLCASSLGDYQTQFFGPGTRLTVL.

In nucleotides, the CDR3 is TGTGCCAGCAGCCCATACGGCAGTGAGCAGTTCTTC. It is translated as CASSPYGSEQFF. This sequence joins TRBV7-2 and TRBJ2-1, with no clear D. The CDR3 is 12 residues long. The V gene lost 5 bases and the J gene lost 9 bases, with 11 bases spanning the gap. The germline gives CDR1 SGHTA, CDR2 FQGNSA. Drawing the rest from reference TRBV7-2 and TRBJ2-1, the complete variable domain is GAGVSQSPSNKVTEKGKDVELRCDPISGHTALYWYRQSLGQGLEFLIYFQGNSAPDKSGLPSDRFSAERTGGSVSTLTIQRTQQEDSAVYLCASSPYGSEQFFGPGTRLTVL.

The V gene is TRBV7-2, the J gene TRBJ2-3; no clear D. The V gene's germline CDR1 is SGHTA and CDR2 FQGNSA. There are 13 residues in the CDR3. Trimming pared 1 base from V and 5 bases from J, leaving 7 bases between. In DNA, the CDR3 is TGTGCCAGCAGCTTAGTCCCGGGAGATACGCAGTATTTT. It is translated as CASSLVPGDTQYF.

In its sample, this clonotype was seen many times. The rearrangement uses TRBV6-1 and TRBJ2-7; tentatively, D is TRBD2 (6 bases). Germline lookup yields CDR1 MNHNS and CDR2 SASEGT. V gave up 7 bases and J gave up 7 bases, with 23 bases separating them. This CDR3 has 15 residues. Here the CDR3 reads CASNPDGGYYNEQYF. As DNA, the CDR3 is TGTGCCAGCAATCCGGACGGAGGGTACTACAATGAGCAGTACTTC.

The genes are TRBV7-2 and TRBJ2-3; TRBD2 matches 11 bases. The CDR3 spans 14 residues. Germline CDR1 is SGHTA and CDR2 is FQGNSA. V was clipped by 5 bases and J by 6 bases; unmatched bases: 4. The CDR3 DNA reads as TGTGCCAGCAGCCGACTAGCGGGATCTGATACGCAGTATTTT. Its protein product is CASSRLAGSDTQYF.

The rearrangement links TRBV28 to TRBJ2-5, with D possibly matching TRBD2 (6 bases). The J call may be in error: the DNA end matches TRBJ2-1 better. The CDR3 is 12 amino acids. CDR1 and CDR2 from the germline V gene are MDHEN and SYDVKM. The CDR3 nucleotides are TGTGCCAGCAGTGGGACTGAGGATGAGCAGTTCTTC. This encodes CASSGTEDEQFF.

V usage is TRBV29-1 and J usage is TRBJ2-7; 13 nucleotides agree with TRBD2. The length of the CDR3 is 16 residues. J lost 5 bases, V lost 5 bases, and 12 bases had no gene match. Germline values: CDR1 SQVTM, CDR2 ANQGSEA. The CDR3 sequence is CSVTSGRALEGDEQYF. In DNA form, the CDR3 reads TGCAGCGTTACTAGCGGGAGGGCCCTCGAGGGCGACGAGCAGTACTTC.

This rearrangement joins TRBV20-1 to TRBJ2-5; 12 nucleotides match TRBD1. Per germline, CDR1 DFQATT and CDR2 SNEGSKA (reference sequence). Losses at the gene ends were 7 bases for V and 5 bases for J; bases not matched to a gene: 11. This CDR3 is built from 15 residues. The CDR3 protein is CSVSPGTGGDETQYF. CDR3 nucleotides: TGCAGTGTCAGCCCCGGGACAGGGGGCGACGAGACCCAGTACTTC.

This rearrangement joins TRBV7-3 to TRBJ2-5; D gene unclear. The last part of the DNA fits TRBJ2-7 better; the J call may be wrong. The CDR3 covers 13 residues. Per the germline V gene, CDR1 is SGHTA and CDR2 is FQGTGA. In nucleotides, the CDR3 is TGTGCCAGCAGCCCAGATTTTACCTACGAGCAGTACTTC. This encodes CASSPDFTYEQYF.